A single sample is the source of the 9 T cell receptor beta chains below, sequenced in a study of T cells in Graves' hyperthyroidism and ophthalmopathy. Amplification of TCR beta CDR3 regions was performed using RNA transcripts as template. The HTBI primer set drove a first-round RT-PCR of the TCR CDR3. Each CDR3 protein is one row after TCRdb ran MiXCR on the multiplex PCR reads. The sample carries about 98,000 distinct CDR3 sequences, 35% to 45% recorded once. The sample taken for sequencing was peripheral blood or thyroid tissue (not recorded which). Receptors originate from a woman between 25 and 40 years old with Graves' hyperthyroidism.

This clonotype was detected ten times or more. This chain links TRBV4-2 with TRBJ2-7, with 8 nucleotides matching TRBD2. Germline lookup yields CDR1 LGHNA and CDR2 YNFKEQ. CDR3 length equals 15 residues. V lost 0 bases and J lost 6; bases outside the gene matches: 7. CDR3 protein: CASSQDLTGGREQYF. The DNA for the CDR3 is TGTGCCAGCAGCCAAGATTTGACGGGAGGGCGCGAGCAGTACTTC.

The table lists this clonotype with a few counts. One base away lies a much larger clone, so this may be a sequencing read error. The J gene is TRBJ2-7, the V gene TRBV5-1, with D possibly TRBD1 on 6 matching bases. V was trimmed by 2 bases and J by 2 bases, leaving 11 bases between them. The CDR3 consists of 14 residues. Germline loops: CDR1 SGHRS, CDR2 YFSETQ. The CDR3 loop reads CASSFTGSPYEQYF. Written as DNA, the CDR3 is TGCGCCAGCAGCTTTACAGGGAGCCCCTACGAGCAGTACTTC. The variable domain in full, completed from reference TRBV5-1 and TRBJ2-7, reads KAGVTQTPRYLIKTRGQQVTLSCSPISGHRSVSWYQQTPGQGLQFLFEYFSETQRNKGNFPGRFSGRQFSNSRSEMNVSTLELGDSALYLCASSFTGSPYEQYFGPGTRLTVT.

This chain joins TRBV10-2 and TRBJ2-6; TRBD1 aligns across 7 bases. CDR3 size: 16 residues. V gave up 3 bases and J gave up 3 bases; unmatched junction bases: 5. Germline lookup yields CDR1 WSHSY and CDR2 SAAADI. The CDR3 DNA follows: TGCGCCAGCAGTGAAGAGACAGGGATTGGGGCCAACGTCCTGACTTTC. It specifies CASSEETGIGANVLTF.

The chain links TRBV20-1 to TRBJ2-5; 13 bases fit TRBD2. The CDR3 is made up of 17 amino acids. The ends lost 3 bases at V and 3 bases at J; junction bases unmatched: 10. Germline V lookup: CDR1 DFQATT, CDR2 SNEGSKA (reference sequence). The CDR3 protein is CSASGLAGAGTKETQYF. The DNA of the CDR3 is TGCAGTGCTAGCGGACTAGCGGGAGCGGGCACCAAAGAGACCCAGTACTTC.

As concerns this clonotype: Given the absence of the conserved phenylalanine or tryptophan at the CDR3 end, a read error is likely. The DNA is left out, because the CDR3 cannot be placed on it with certainty; the CDR3 is given as TCRdb lists it. The chain uses TRBV28 and TRBJ2-2. CDR1 and CDR2 from the germline V gene are MDHEN and SYDVKM. Ends included, the CDR3 has 15 residues. CDR3 amino acids: CASSVVATNTGELLL.

This clonotype was counted a few times. This chain links TRBV5-1 with TRBJ2-3, with D perhaps matching TRBD2 (6 bases). This CDR3 contains 14 residues. The germline gives CDR1 SGHRS, CDR2 YFSETQ. Trimming cost V 0 bases and J 5 bases, with 10 bases left between them. This chain's CDR3 is CASSLERVGDTQYF. The CDR3 nucleotides are TGCGCCAGCAGCTTGGAGCGGGTCGGAGATACGCAGTATTTT.

This clonotype was counted many times. The rearrangement uses TRBV7-8 and TRBJ2-5; D assignment may be TRBD1 or TRBD2 (5 bases each). Germline values: CDR1 SGHVS, CDR2 FQNEAQ. The CDR3 length is 19 residues. V shed 1 base and J shed 4 bases, with 25 bases lying between them. The CDR3 protein is CASSLVGDPQCVAGETQYF. As DNA, the CDR3 is TGTGCCAGCAGCTTAGTAGGGGACCCCCAATGTGTGGCAGGAGAGACCCAGTACTTC.

The table lists this clonotype with a count of one. The rearrangement uses TRBV7-2 and TRBJ2-7; 13 bases fit TRBD2. This CDR3 comprises 16 residues. The V and J ends lost 5 bases and 4 bases, in that order; junction bases with no gene match: 8. Germline loops: CDR1 SGHTA, CDR2 FQGNSA. The DNA for the CDR3 is TGTGCCAGCAGCCCCCGGACTAGCGGGAGTAGGTACGAGCAGTACTTC. The encoded protein is CASSPRTSGSRYEQYF.

This clonotype was found many times. This rearrangement joins TRBV20-1 to TRBJ2-5; tentative D call: TRBD2 (5 bases). This CDR3 contains 11 residues. Trimming pared 6 bases from V and 5 bases from J, leaving 10 bases between. Germline loops: CDR1 DFQATT, CDR2 SNEGSKA (reference sequence). The CDR3 DNA sequence: TGCAGTGCGGGAGTGAGGGAGACCCAGTACTTC. Its protein product is CSAGVRETQYF.